This T cell receptor beta chain stems from a study of T cells after yellow fever vaccination. The CDR3 contains 18 residues. Trimming took 8 bases from V and 5 from J; bases not matched to a gene: 16. Germline assignment: CDR1 MNHEY and CDR2 SMNVEV (reference sequence). A few counts support this clonotype. TCRdb re-derived calls from the 5' RACE reads in MiXCR, one entry per CDR3 protein. The sample holds about 500,000 distinct CDR3 sequences; roughly a sixth are singletons and the top ten take roughly 17%. The TCR comes from a man aged 18-30 years who received the YFV17D yellow fever vaccine. This chain uses TRBV27 with TRBJ2-3, with 13 bases matching TRBD2. The sample here was PBMCs, taken more than 4 days after the first yellow fever vaccination. CDR3 DNA: TGTGCCAGCGGCTCTCCAGGGACTAGCGGGGCCTGGGGAGATACGCAGTATTTT. Its protein is CASGSPGTSGAWGDTQYF.